This T cell receptor (beta chain) was sequenced during a study of early T cells in non-severe SARS-CoV-2 infection. Overall study: Sequenced bulk RNA came from whole blood that was unsorted, and chains were unpaired.

Individual cDNA molecules were tagged with unique molecular identifiers, the study reported. One entry per CDR3 protein results from TCRdb running MiXCR on the 5' RACE reads. Among about 29,000 distinct CDR3 sequences, 5.3% were seen once, and the ten largest hold around 4.3%. This clonotype occurred many times. Its antigen remains unknown. Study results and limitations: Matching results from VDJdb favored anti-spike CD8 responses, leaving private and CD4 specificities undetected.

The V end lost 0 bases, the J end lost 0 bases, and 6 bases lay between the germline ends. The CDR3 is 15 residues long. Germline assignment: CDR1 SGHNT and CDR2 YENEEA. The V and J genes are TRBV11-3 and TRBJ2-1, with D unresolved. This clonotype originated in an adult who was a healthcare worker with PCR-confirmed SARS-CoV-2 infection or an uninfected control (not recorded which). Sequences were obtained from whole blood. This chain's CDR3 is CASSLESASYNEQFF. In nucleotides, the CDR3 is TGTGCCAGCAGCTTAGAGAGTGCCTCCTACAATGAGCAGTTCTTC.